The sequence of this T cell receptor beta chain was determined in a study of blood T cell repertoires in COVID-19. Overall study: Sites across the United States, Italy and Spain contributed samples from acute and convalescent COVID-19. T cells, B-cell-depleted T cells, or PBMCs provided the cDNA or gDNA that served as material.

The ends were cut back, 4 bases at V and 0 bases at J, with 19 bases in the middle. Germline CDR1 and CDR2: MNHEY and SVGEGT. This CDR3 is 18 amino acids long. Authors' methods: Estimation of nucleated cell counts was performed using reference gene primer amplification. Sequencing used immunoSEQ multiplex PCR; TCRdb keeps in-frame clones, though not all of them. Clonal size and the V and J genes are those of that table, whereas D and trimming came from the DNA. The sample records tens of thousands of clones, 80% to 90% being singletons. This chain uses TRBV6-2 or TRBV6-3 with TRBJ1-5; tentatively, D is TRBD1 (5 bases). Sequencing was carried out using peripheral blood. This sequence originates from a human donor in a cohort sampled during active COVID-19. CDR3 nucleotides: TGTGCCAGCAGTTCCAAATACACGGACATATATAGCAATCAGCCCCAGCATTTT. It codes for CASSSKYTDIYSNQPQHF.